This T cell receptor (beta chain) originates from a study of cytomegalovirus exposure and HLA in healthy donors. Regarding this clone: Antigen specificity is unknown.

13 Jbeta primers and 60 Vbeta primers were used for the PCR. This table comes from immunoSEQ multiplex PCR, and its TCRdb copy is limited to in-frame clones, with some not included. Here the sample spans about 120,000 clones, 80% being singletons. Whole-study findings and limits: Earlier analysis yielded a pattern in which most TCR beta V segments were productive about 90% or about 30% of the time.

The sequenced material came from PBMCs. This receptor was identified in a man aged 25 to 40 in good health and CMV-seropositive.

Here the CDR3 reads CASSHRGGNNEQFF. In DNA, the CDR3 is TGTGCCAGCAGTCATCGAGGGGGAAACAATGAGCAGTTCTTC. The rearrangement links TRBV6-5 to TRBJ2-1; D is possibly TRBD1 (6 bases). The CDR3 has 14 amino acids. Germline V gene sequence: CDR1 MNHEY, CDR2 SVGAGI. V shed 5 bases and J shed 5 bases, with 13 bases lying between them.